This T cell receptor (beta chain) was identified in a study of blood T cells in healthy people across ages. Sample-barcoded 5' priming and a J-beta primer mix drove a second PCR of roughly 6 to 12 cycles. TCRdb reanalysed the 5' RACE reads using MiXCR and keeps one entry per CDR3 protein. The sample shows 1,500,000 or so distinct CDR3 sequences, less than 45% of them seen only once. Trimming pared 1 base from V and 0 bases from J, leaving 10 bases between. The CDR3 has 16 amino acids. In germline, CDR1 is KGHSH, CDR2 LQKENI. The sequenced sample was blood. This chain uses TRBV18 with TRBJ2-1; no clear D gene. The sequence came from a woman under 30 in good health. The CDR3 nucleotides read TGTGCCAGCTCACCACAGGGCTCGAGCTCCTACAATGAGCAGTTCTTC. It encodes CASSPQGSSSYNEQFF.